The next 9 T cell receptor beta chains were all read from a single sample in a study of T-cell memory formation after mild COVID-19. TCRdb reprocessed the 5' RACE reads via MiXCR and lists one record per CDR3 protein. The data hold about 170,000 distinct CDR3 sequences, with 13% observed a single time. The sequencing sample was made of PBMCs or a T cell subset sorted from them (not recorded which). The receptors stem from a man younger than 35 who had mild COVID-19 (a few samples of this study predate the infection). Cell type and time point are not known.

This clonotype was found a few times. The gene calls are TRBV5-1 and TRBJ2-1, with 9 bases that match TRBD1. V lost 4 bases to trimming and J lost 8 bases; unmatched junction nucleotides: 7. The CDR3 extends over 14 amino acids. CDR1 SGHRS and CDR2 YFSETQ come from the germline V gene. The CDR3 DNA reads TGCGCCAGCAGCCCAAGGGACAGGGTCTATGAGCAGTTCTTC. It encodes CASSPRDRVYEQFF.

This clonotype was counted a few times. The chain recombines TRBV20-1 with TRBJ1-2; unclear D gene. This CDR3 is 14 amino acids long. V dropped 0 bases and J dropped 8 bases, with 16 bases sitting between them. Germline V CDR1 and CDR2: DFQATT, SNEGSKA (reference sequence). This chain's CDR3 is CSARDVGISVGYTF. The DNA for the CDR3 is TGCAGTGCTAGAGATGTGGGTATCTCGGTCGGCTACACCTTC.

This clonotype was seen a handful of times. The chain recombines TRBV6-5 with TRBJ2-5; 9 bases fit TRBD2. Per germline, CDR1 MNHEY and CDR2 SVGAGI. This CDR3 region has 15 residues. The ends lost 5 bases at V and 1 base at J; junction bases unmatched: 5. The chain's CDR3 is CASSPGLARQETQYF. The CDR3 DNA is TGTGCCAGCAGTCCCGGACTAGCGCGCCAAGAGACCCAGTACTTC.

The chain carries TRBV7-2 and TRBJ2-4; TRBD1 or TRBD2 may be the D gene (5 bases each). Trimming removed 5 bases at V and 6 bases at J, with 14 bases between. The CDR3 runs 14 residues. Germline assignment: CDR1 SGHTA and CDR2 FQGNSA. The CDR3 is CASSPGPQGNIQYF. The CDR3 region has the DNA TGTGCCAGCAGCCCGGGACCCCAAGGAAACATTCAGTACTTC.

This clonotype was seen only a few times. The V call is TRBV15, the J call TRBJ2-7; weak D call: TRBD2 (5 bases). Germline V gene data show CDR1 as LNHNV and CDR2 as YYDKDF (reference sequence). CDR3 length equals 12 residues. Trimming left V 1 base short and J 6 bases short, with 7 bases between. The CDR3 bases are TGTGCCACCAGCAGAGCCGAGGGCGAGCAGTACGTC. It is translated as CATSRAEGEQYV.

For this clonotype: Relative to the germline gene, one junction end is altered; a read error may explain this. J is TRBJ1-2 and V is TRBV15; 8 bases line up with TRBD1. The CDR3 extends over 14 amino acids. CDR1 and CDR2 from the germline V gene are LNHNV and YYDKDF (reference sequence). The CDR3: CATSGDRGSYGYTF. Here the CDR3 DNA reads TGTGCCACCAGCGGAGACAGGGGAAGCTATGGCTACACCTTC.

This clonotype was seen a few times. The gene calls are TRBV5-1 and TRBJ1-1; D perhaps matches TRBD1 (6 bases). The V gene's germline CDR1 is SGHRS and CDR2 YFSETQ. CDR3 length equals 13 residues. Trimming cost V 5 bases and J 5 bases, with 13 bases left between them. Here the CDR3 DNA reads TGCGCCAGCAGTATGGGGGCGCGAACTGAAGCTTTCTTT. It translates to CASSMGARTEAFF.

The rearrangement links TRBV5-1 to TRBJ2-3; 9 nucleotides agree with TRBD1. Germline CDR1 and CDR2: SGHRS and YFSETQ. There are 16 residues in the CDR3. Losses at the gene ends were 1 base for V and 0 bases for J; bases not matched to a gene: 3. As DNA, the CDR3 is TGCGCCAGCAGCTTGAAGACAGGGGGAAGCACAGATACGCAGTATTTT. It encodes CASSLKTGGSTDTQYF.

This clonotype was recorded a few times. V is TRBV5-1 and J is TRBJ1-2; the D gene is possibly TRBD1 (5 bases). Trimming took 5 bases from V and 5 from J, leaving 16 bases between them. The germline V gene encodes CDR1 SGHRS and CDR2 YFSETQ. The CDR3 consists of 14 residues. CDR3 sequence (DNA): TGCGCCAGCAGATCCGACTCGGGGCAGTATGGCTACACCTTC. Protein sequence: CASRSDSGQYGYTF.